This T cell receptor (beta chain) emerged from a study of cytomegalovirus exposure and HLA in healthy donors. In germline, CDR1 is SQVTM, CDR2 ANQGSEA. V lost 6 bases and J lost 8; bases outside the gene matches: 15. CDR3 length equals 15 residues. Researchers ran the PCR with 60 Vbeta and 13 Jbeta primers. The protocol was immunoSEQ multiplex PCR, while the TCRdb copy is restricted to in-frame clones and leaves out a portion. The table has about 190,000 clones, about four fifths seen once. The gene calls are TRBV29-1 and TRBJ2-1; 8 nucleotides align to TRBD1. The sequenced material came from PBMCs. The TCR comes from a man aged 35 to 55 in good health and CMV-seropositive. CDR3: CSVAPMTGASDEQFF. The CDR3, as DNA: TGCAGCGTCGCGCCCATGACAGGGGCTAGTGATGAGCAGTTCTTC.